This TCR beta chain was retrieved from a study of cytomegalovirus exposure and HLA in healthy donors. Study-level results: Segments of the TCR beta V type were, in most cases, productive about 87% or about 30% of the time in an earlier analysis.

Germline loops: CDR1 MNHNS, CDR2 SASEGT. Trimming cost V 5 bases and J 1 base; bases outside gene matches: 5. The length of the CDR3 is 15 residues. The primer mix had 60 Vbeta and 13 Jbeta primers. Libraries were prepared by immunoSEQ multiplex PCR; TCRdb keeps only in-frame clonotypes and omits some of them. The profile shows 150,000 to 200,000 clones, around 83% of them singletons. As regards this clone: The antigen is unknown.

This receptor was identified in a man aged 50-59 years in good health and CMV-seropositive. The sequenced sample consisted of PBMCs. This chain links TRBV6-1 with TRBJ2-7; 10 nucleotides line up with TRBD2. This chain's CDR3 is CASSSLAGASYEQYV. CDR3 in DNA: TGTGCCAGCAGTAGCCTAGCGGGAGCATCCTACGAGCAGTACGTC.